One and the same sample provided the 12 T cell receptor beta chains below, sequenced in a study of identical twins. TCRdb ran MiXCR on the 5' RACE reads and lists one entry per CDR3 protein. The profile covers 1.5 million or so distinct CDR3 sequences, with less than 40% appearing a single time and around 0.3% taken by the ten largest. The sample consisted of cord blood. The receptors come from a newborn girl in good health.

About this clonotype itself: Because the CDR3 is missing its conserved closing phenylalanine or tryptophan, this is likely a read error. This rearrangement joins TRBV12-3 or TRBV12-4 to TRBJ1-2; a possible D gene is TRBD1 (5 bases). Trimming left V 6 bases short and J 8 bases short, with 13 bases between. The CDR3 totals 12 residues. The CDR3 DNA follows: TGTGCCAGCAGAGGGGCAGGCCCAGGCTACACCTTA. Residues: CASRGAGPGYTL.

The J gene is TRBJ2-7, the V gene TRBV11-2, with 8 bases that match TRBD1. The CDR3 runs 15 residues. Unmatched junction bases numbered 7, after V lost 3 bases and J lost 3 bases. The germline CDR1 and CDR2 sequences are SGHAT and FQNNGV. The CDR3 coding sequence is TGTGCCAGCAGCTTTCCCGGGACAGGCTACTACGAGCAGTACTTC. Translating gives CASSFPGTGYYEQYF.

This clonotype has a count of ten or more. V and J are TRBV18 and TRBJ2-1; 9 nucleotides line up with TRBD2. Germline loops: CDR1 KGHSH, CDR2 LQKENI. CDR3 length equals 15 residues. J was trimmed by 3 bases and V by 8 bases; bases with no gene match: 8. The CDR3 here is CASSPRLAVYNEQFF. CDR3 coding DNA: TGTGCCAGCAGCCCTCGACTAGCGGTCTACAATGAGCAGTTCTTC.

The chain joins TRBV20-1 to TRBJ1-5; TRBD1 matches 7 bases. The CDR3 length is 16 residues. The V segment lost 6 bases and the J segment 0 bases; nucleotides outside the gene matches: 11. Germline V CDR1 and CDR2: DFQATT, SNEGSKA (reference sequence). The CDR3 spells CSALGTVSLSNQPQHF. The CDR3 DNA follows: TGCAGTGCCTTGGGGACAGTTAGCCTTAGCAATCAGCCCCAGCATTTT.

This clonotype appeared a single time. The rearrangement links TRBV7-2 to TRBJ1-2; D possibly corresponds to TRBD1 (6 bases). V was trimmed by 5 bases and J by 4 bases, leaving 17 bases between them. CDR3 length: 15 amino acids. The germline gives CDR1 SGHTA, CDR2 FQGNSA. Here the CDR3 reads CASSTRPGVGYGYTF. DNA of the CDR3: TGTGCCAGCAGCACTCGGCCAGGGGTGGGCTATGGCTACACCTTC.

A few counts support this clonotype. Being one base from a much bigger clone, this may be a read error. The V gene is TRBV10-3, the J gene TRBJ2-1, with a possible D match to TRBD2 (5 bases). With the DNA end fitting TRBJ2-7 better, the J assignment may be wrong. The CDR3 covers 12 residues. Germline V CDR1 and CDR2: ENHRY, SYGVKD. Here the CDR3 reads CAISEDYNEQYF. The CDR3 nucleotides are TGTGCCATCAGTGAGGACTACAATGAGCAGTACTTC.

This chain links TRBV28 with TRBJ1-1; D unresolved. This CDR3 has 14 residues. Germline values: CDR1 MDHEN, CDR2 SYDVKM. V was cut by 8 bases and J by 1 base, with 14 bases left in between. The CDR3 nucleotides are TGTGCCAGCGGCAACGGACGGGAGAACACTGAAGCTTTCTTT. Amino acids: CASGNGRENTEAFF.

The chain combines TRBV27 with TRBJ2-7, with D perhaps given as TRBD1 or TRBD2 (5 bases each). In germline, CDR1 is MNHEY, CDR2 SMNVEV (reference sequence). The germline V and J ends were trimmed by 2 bases and 6 bases, with 17 bases remaining between them. The CDR3 covers 15 residues. CDR3 in amino acids: CASSLLRTLGTEQYF. The DNA of the CDR3 is TGTGCCAGCAGTTTACTAAGGACCCTCGGGACCGAGCAGTACTTC.

This clonotype was recorded a few times. This sequence joins TRBV6-5 and TRBJ2-1; tentatively, D is TRBD1 or TRBD2 (5 bases each). V lost 3 bases and J lost 10, with 13 bases in between. This CDR3 has 13 amino acids. Germline CDR1 and CDR2: MNHEY and SVGAGI. The CDR3 here is CASSYFRDGEQFF. CDR3 DNA sequence: TGTGCCAGCAGTTATTTCCGGGACGGGGAGCAGTTCTTC.

This sequence joins TRBV7-9 and TRBJ1-6; D is ambiguous. The CDR3 loop spans 17 amino acids. Per germline, CDR1 SEHNR and CDR2 FQNEAQ (reference sequence). The V end was cut by 5 bases, the J end by 7 bases, with 21 bases between. CDR3 loop: CASSAWPGNPLNSPLHF. The CDR3 DNA reads as TGTGCCAGCAGCGCATGGCCGGGGAACCCGCTAAATTCACCCCTCCACTTT. Full variable domain (remainder filled in from reference TRBV7-9 and TRBJ1-6): DTGVSQNPRHKITKRGQNVTFRCDPISEHNRLYWYRQTLGQGPEFLTYFQNEAQLEKSRLLSDRFSAERPKGSFSTLEIQRTEQGDSAMYLCASSAWPGNPLNSPLHFGNGTRLTVT.

This clonotype was observed a handful of times. The chain is built from TRBV27 and TRBJ2-6; D not resolved. Looked up from germline, CDR1 is MNHEY and CDR2 is SMNVEV (reference sequence). V was trimmed by 8 bases and J by 4 bases, leaving 12 bases between them. CDR3 length: 14 amino acids. The CDR3 here is CASGWARGANVLTF. CDR3 nucleotides: TGTGCCAGCGGCTGGGCACGCGGGGCCAACGTCCTGACTTTC.

This clonotype has more than one count but fewer than ten. The V and J genes are TRBV5-6 and TRBJ1-5; tentatively, D is TRBD1 (5 bases). This CDR3 is built from 15 residues. The V and J ends lost 0 bases and 2 bases respectively, with 9 bases between them. CDR1 and CDR2 (germline): SGHDT, YYEEEE. The CDR3, as DNA: TGTGCCAGCAGCTTGGCCCAAGGGGGCAATCAGCCCCAGCATTTT. It is translated as CASSLAQGGNQPQHF. The complete variable domain, with remaining parts taken from reference TRBV5-6 and TRBJ1-5, reads DAGVTQSPTHLIKTRGQQVTLRCSPKSGHDTVSWYQQALGQGPQFIFQYYEEEERQRGNFPDRFSGHQFPNYSSELNVNALLLGDSALYLCASSLAQGGNQPQHFGDGTRLSIL.